The clone carrying this T cell receptor beta chain was observed a handful of times. Its antigen is unidentified. The data belong to a study of shared clonotypes between healthy human individuals. Each replicate PCR on the sorted subsets used about 0.2 ug DNA (about 30,000 T cell genomes). Method: immunoSEQ multiplex PCR; TCRdb's copy keeps in-frame clones and lacks some. The sample contains approximately 1,000,000 clones, approximately 80% of which appear only once. Naive CD4+ cells were CD45RA-selected; the remaining cells were memory. Deletions cut 6 bases from V and 9 bases from J, with 9 bases between. The length of the CDR3 is 12 residues. Germline values: CDR1 WSHSY, CDR2 SAAADI. General study findings and limits: Sampling covered nothing but blood. Tissue TCR repertoires likely differ from those found in blood.

This chain uses TRBV10-2 with TRBJ1-6; D gene ambiguous. The receptor comes from a man aged 18-30 years in good health. Some clones in this sample may be carry-over from other donors' samples. The specimen sequenced was memory CD4+ T cells from PBMCs. Indicated subset: CD45RA-negative fraction. Written as DNA, the CDR3 is TGCGCCAGCAGGGAACTGGGTTCACCCCTCCACTTT. It is translated as CASRELGSPLHF.